Listed below are T cell receptor beta chains from one sample, sequenced in a study of blood T cells in healthy people across ages. TCRdb called the 5' RACE reads again in MiXCR, with one record for every CDR3 protein. The sample has hundreds of thousands of distinct CDR3 sequences; about 62% are singletons. Sequenced input: blood. The origin of the receptors is a man aged 25 to 40 in good health. Each CDR3 is given with its conserved first and last residue.

>TRBJ1-1|TRBV12-3/TRBV12-4
CASSLFGRSTEAFF
>TRBJ2-5|TRBV5-1
CASSLGRTEETQYF
>.|TRBV20-1
CSAIGQLDEQYF
>TRBJ1-2|TRBV6-1
CASSEARLGLGGYTF
>TRBJ2-1|TRBV12-3/TRBV12-4
CASSLVDRVRNEQFF
>TRBJ2-5|TRBV20-1
CSAPMARGQETQYF
>TRBJ2-7|TRBV6-2/TRBV6-3
CASSYLAGAYEQYF
>TRBJ2-3|TRBV15
CATSRDISRGTDTQYF
>TRBJ2-7|TRBV20-1
CSARDPDGTGNEQYF
>TRBJ1-2|TRBV7-2
CASSENTGTYGYTF
>TRBJ2-7|TRBV20-1
CSARDKAGRREQYF
>TRBJ2-5|TRBV7-2
CASSRTGARGTQYF
>TRBJ2-7|TRBV7-3
CASSSTEVEQYF
>TRBJ2-1|TRBV7-9
CASSSGQGGYEQFF
>TRBJ1-2|TRBV29-1
CSVEETGGGYTF
>TRBJ1-2|TRBV5-1
CASRETAGSYGYTF
>TRBJ2-3|TRBV6-2/TRBV6-3
CASSPYRVRGEDTQYF
>.|TRBV3-1
CASSQNPRTGPAPEQYF
>TRBJ2-7|TRBV29-1
CSVEETSGISSYEQYF
>TRBJ2-3|TRBV7-2
CASSLRGAASTDTQYF
>TRBJ2-3|TRBV4-2
CASSQERASGFTDTQYF
>TRBJ2-4|TRBV18
CASSDPRQDLAKNIQYF
>TRBJ2-3|TRBV6-6
CASSYGGRTTDTQYF
>TRBJ2-2|TRBV12-3/TRBV12-4
CASNGAGELFF
>TRBJ1-1|TRBV7-9
CASSLGRRGEAFF
>TRBJ2-1|TRBV20-1
CSADKIGEQFF
>TRBJ2-3|TRBV29-1
CSVEGSDTQYF
>TRBJ2-5|TRBV7-2
CASSQGQGVETQYF
>TRBJ1-4|TRBV7-6
CASSVMTGEAEKLFF
>TRBJ2-7|TRBV10-3
CAISSGQPYEQYF
>TRBJ2-3|TRBV12-3/TRBV12-4
CASSSGRTGVLTDTQYF
>TRBJ2-1|TRBV20-1
CSAREMKGLAGASGQFF
>TRBJ1-2|TRBV19
CASSIAATGYGYTF
>TRBJ2-1|TRBV12-3/TRBV12-4
CASRLGERGEQFF
>TRBJ1-1|TRBV29-1
CSVVTPKNTEAFF
>TRBJ2-1|TRBV15
CATSGQLAGEHNGQFF
>TRBJ1-6|TRBV20-1
CSARDRVPGQDSPLHF
>TRBJ1-2|TRBV14
CASSQDTFYGYTF
>TRBJ1-6|TRBV27
CASSLTSIDSPLHF
>TRBJ2-1|TRBV20-1
CSSGRVGNNEQFF
>TRBJ2-4|TRBV20-1
CSARVMEAKNIQYF
>TRBJ2-1|TRBV27
CASSLSTASEQFF
>TRBJ2-4|TRBV3-1
CASSQTSGKNIQYF
>TRBJ2-1|TRBV29-1
CSVEDLPGRSNEQFF
>TRBJ2-5|TRBV5-1
CASSVGVAQETQYF
>TRBJ2-1|TRBV7-2
CASSTTGTGGYEQFF
>TRBJ2-1|TRBV20-1
CSASLGSYNEQFF
>TRBJ2-7|TRBV7-9
CASSLTRELDEQYF
>TRBJ2-3|TRBV7-2
CASSLQGGTDTQYF
>TRBJ2-7|TRBV4-3
CASSQEQGAYEQYF
>TRBJ2-1|TRBV9
CASSVELREQFF
>TRBJ2-1|TRBV4-2
CASSHISEQFF
>TRBJ2-1|TRBV4-3
CASSQTGGTYNEQFF
>TRBJ2-5|TRBV29-1
CSAVTKPLKETQYF